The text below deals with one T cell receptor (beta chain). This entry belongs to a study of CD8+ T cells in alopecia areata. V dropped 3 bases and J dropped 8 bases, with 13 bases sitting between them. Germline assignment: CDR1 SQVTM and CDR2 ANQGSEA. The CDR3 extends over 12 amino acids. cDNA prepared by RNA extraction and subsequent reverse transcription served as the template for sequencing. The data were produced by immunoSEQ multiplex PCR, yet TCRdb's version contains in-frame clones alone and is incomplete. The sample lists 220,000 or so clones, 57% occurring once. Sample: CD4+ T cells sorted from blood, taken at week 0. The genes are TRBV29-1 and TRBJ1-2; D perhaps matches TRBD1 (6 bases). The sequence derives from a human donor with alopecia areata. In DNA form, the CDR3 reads TGCAGCGTTGAGGGGGGGCAGAGAGGCTACACCTTC. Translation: CSVEGGQRGYTF.